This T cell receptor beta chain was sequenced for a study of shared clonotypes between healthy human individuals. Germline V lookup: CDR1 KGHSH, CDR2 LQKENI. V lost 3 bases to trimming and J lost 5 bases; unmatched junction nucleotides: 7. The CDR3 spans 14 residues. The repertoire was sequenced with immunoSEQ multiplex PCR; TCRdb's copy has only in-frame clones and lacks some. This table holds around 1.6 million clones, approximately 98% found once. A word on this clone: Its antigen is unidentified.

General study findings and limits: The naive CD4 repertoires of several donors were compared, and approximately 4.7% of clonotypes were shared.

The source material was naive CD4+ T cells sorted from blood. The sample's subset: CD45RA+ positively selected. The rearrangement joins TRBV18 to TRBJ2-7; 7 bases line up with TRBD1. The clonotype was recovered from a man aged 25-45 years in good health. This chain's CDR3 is CASSPWTGADEQYF. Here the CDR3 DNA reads TGTGCCAGCTCACCTTGGACAGGTGCAGACGAGCAGTACTTC. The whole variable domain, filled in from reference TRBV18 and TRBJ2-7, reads NAGVMQNPRHLVRRRGQEARLRCSPMKGHSHVYWYRQLPEEGLKFMVYLQKENIIDESGMPKERFSAEFPKEGPSILRIQQVVRGDSAAYFCASSPWTGADEQYFGPGTRLTVT.